Following are 14 T cell receptor beta chains from one sample sequenced in a study of cytotoxic CD8 clonotypes in ibrutinib-treated CLL. Generated by immunoSEQ multiplex PCR, the TCRdb table keeps only in-frame clones and is missing some. The sample has more than 110,000 clones, roughly 90% seen once. The sample in question was PBMCs, obtained after 12 months of ibrutinib treatment. All receptors come from a human donor with chronic lymphocytic leukemia.

The rearrangement joins TRBV7-9 to TRBJ2-2; TRBD1 aligns across 7 bases. Germline assignment: CDR1 SEHNR and CDR2 FQNEAQ (reference sequence). V trimming: 9 bases; J trimming: 2 bases; junction bases outside the gene matches: 3. The CDR3 sequence is 13 residues long. CDR3 sequence reads: CARGTVNTGELFF. Here the CDR3 DNA reads TGTGCCAGGGGGACAGTTAACACCGGGGAGCTGTTTTTT.

The rearrangement uses TRBV27 and TRBJ2-3; no clear D gene. The CDR3 consists of 14 residues. The V and J ends lost 3 bases and 2 bases respectively, with 9 bases between them. Germline V gene sequence: CDR1 MNHEY, CDR2 SMNVEV (reference sequence). In DNA form, the CDR3 reads TGTGCCAGCAGTTTCGGCGGCACCACAGATACGCAGTATTTT. This encodes CASSFGGTTDTQYF.

The CDR3: CASSSLQEAFF. The CDR3, as DNA: TGTGCCAGCAGCTCCTTGCAGGAAGCTTTCTTT. The chain links TRBV6-5 to TRBJ1-1; no reliable D call. The V gene lost 6 bases and the J gene lost 8 bases, with 10 bases spanning the gap. Germline CDR1 reads MNHEY; CDR2 reads SVGAGI. This CDR3 has 11 amino acids.

This sequence joins TRBV4-3 and TRBJ2-3; a weak D match, TRBD1 (6 bases). CDR1 and CDR2 from the germline V gene are LGHNA and YSLEER. Trimming left V 4 bases short and J 6 bases short, with 20 bases between. This CDR3 is 16 amino acids long. The CDR3 region has the DNA TGCGCCAGCAGCCCTTACTCGACAGGTGACTCGGATACGCAGTATTTT. Translated: CASSPYSTGDSDTQYF.

This clone was seen more than once but under ten times. This chain connects TRBV7-2 to TRBJ2-2; possible D gene TRBD2, 5 bases. Germline V gene lookup returns CDR1 SGHTA and CDR2 FQGNSA. The length of the CDR3 is 15 residues. V gave up 5 bases and J gave up 3 bases, with 13 bases separating them. CDR3 in amino acids: CASSPTRTDTGELFF. CDR3 sequence (DNA): TGTGCCAGCAGCCCCACTAGAACGGACACCGGGGAGCTGTTTTTT.

J is TRBJ2-1 and V is TRBV9, with D possibly being TRBD1 (6 bases). The CDR3 loop spans 14 amino acids. Germline CDR1 and CDR2: SGDLS and YYNGEE. With 3 bases removed from V and 10 bases from J, the gap between germline ends came to 17 bases. CDR3 amino acids: CASSGYETGLEQFF. The DNA for the CDR3 is TGTGCCAGCAGCGGTTATGAGACAGGCTTGGAGCAGTTCTTC.

V and J are TRBV27 and TRBJ2-7; 7 bases agree with TRBD2. The germline V gene encodes CDR1 MNHEY and CDR2 SMNVEV (reference sequence). The CDR3 has 15 residues. The V and J ends lost 2 bases and 3 bases, in that order; junction bases with no gene match: 7. The chain's CDR3 is CASSLAAGNFYEQYF. The CDR3 DNA reads TGTGCCAGCAGTTTAGCAGCGGGGAACTTCTACGAGCAGTACTTC.

This clone has a single count. The rearrangement uses TRBV7-6 and TRBJ1-1; D remains ambiguous. V was trimmed by 5 bases and J by 5 bases, leaving 18 bases between them. The length of the CDR3 is 15 residues. Germline assignment: CDR1 SGHVS and CDR2 FNYEAQ. The CDR3 protein is CASSTRPGMETEAFF. The CDR3 DNA reads as TGTGCCAGCAGCACGAGGCCAGGTATGGAAACTGAAGCTTTCTTT.

This rearrangement joins TRBV2 to TRBJ2-5; D is ambiguous. The CDR3 loop spans 12 amino acids. Trimming removed 4 bases from V and 4 bases from J, with 7 bases in between. Looked up from germline, CDR1 is SNHLY and CDR2 is FYNNEI. The CDR3 sequence: CASSVARETQYF. DNA of the CDR3: TGTGCCAGCAGTGTGGCGAGAGAGACCCAGTACTTC. Full variable domain (missing parts from reference TRBV2 and TRBJ2-5): EPEVTQTPSHQVTQMGQEVILRCVPISNHLYFYWYRQILGQKVEFLVSFYNNEISEKSEIFDDQFSVERPDGSNFTLKIRSTKLEDSAMYFCASSVARETQYFGPGTRLLVL.

The rearrangement links TRBV14 to TRBJ1-4; no definite D call. The germline V gene has CDR1 SGHDN and CDR2 FVKESK. V lost 0 bases and J 7 bases, leaving 12 bases between the germline ends. This CDR3 contains 15 residues. CDR3 in amino acids: CASSQDPRRGEKLFF. Here the CDR3 DNA reads TGTGCCAGCAGCCAAGACCCCCGCCGCGGTGAAAAACTGTTTTTT.

V and J are TRBV5-1 and TRBJ2-3, with D possibly matching TRBD1 (6 bases). The V gene lost 4 bases and the J gene lost 4 bases, with 10 bases spanning the gap. The germline CDR1 and CDR2 sequences are SGHRS and YFSETQ. This CDR3 region has 13 residues. The CDR3: CASSVQGSDTQYF. The CDR3 coding sequence is TGCGCCAGCAGCGTACAGGGTTCAGATACGCAGTATTTT.

The chain couples TRBV2 to TRBJ1-5; D may be TRBD1 (6 bases). The CDR3 consists of 13 residues. CDR1 and CDR2 from the germline V gene are SNHLY and FYNNEI. V shed 8 bases and J shed 7 bases, with 15 bases lying between them. The CDR3 protein is CASGAGEGQPQHF. The CDR3 coding sequence is TGTGCCAGCGGGGCAGGGGAAGGCCAGCCCCAGCATTTT.

This chain connects TRBV10-3 to TRBJ2-1; 9 nucleotides match TRBD2. Germline loops: CDR1 ENHRY, CDR2 SYGVKD. The CDR3 has 13 residues. J gave up 7 bases and V 7 bases, and 5 bases lay outside the gene matches. The CDR3 loop is CAITQTSGNEQFF. The DNA for the CDR3 is TGTGCCATCACCCAGACTAGCGGAAATGAGCAGTTCTTC.

CDR3 sequence (DNA): TGTGCCAGCAGTACCTATCGGAACACTGAAGCTTTCTTT. Translation gives CASSTYRNTEAFF. This sequence joins TRBV28 and TRBJ1-1; D unclear. Per germline, CDR1 MDHEN and CDR2 SYDVKM. This CDR3 is 13 amino acids long. V lost 5 bases, J lost 1 base, and 8 bases lay in between.